This T cell receptor beta chain stems from a study of CD8+CD57+ T cells in acquired aplastic anemia. This clonotype came up many times. Profiling that covered TCR beta VDJ and CDR3 relied on genomic DNA as its template. TCRdb reanalysed the reads using MiXCR and keeps one entry per CDR3 protein. Here the sample spans approximately 380,000 distinct CDR3 sequences, 65% to 80% being singletons. With 2 bases removed from V and 7 bases from J, the gap between germline ends came to 9 bases. The CDR3 is made up of 14 amino acids. Germline values: CDR1 MNHEY, CDR2 SVGEGT. This sequence was found in a human donor in good health, serving as a control. This chain links TRBV6-2 or TRBV6-3 with TRBJ1-6, with D hard to call. Sequencing was done on a sample of sorted CD4+, CD8+, or CD8+CD57+ T cells (not recorded which) from PBMCs. CDR3 residues: CASSYGQENSPLHF. Here the CDR3 DNA reads TGTGCCAGCAGTTACGGGCAGGAGAATTCACCCCTCCACTTT.